The clone carrying this T cell receptor beta chain was found a few times. As for treatment: oral pan-JAK inhibitor, 5-10 mg twice daily. Sequencing used cDNA as its template, made by extracting RNA and reverse transcribing it. Assay used: immunoSEQ multiplex PCR; TCRdb lists only in-frame clones, some missing. The table has 200,000 to 250,000 clones, around 57% seen once. The data were obtained in a study of CD8+ T cells in alopecia areata. The CDR3 totals 12 residues. The V gene's germline CDR1 is SQVTM and CDR2 ANQGSEA. Trimming left V 8 bases short and J 6 bases short, with 16 bases between. The specimen was CD4+ T cells sorted from blood, collected at week 4, from a patient treated with tofacitinib. V is TRBV29-1 and J is TRBJ1-1, with D tentatively TRBD1 (6 bases). The receptor comes from a human donor with alopecia areata. CDR3 in amino acids: CSSGTGKAEAFF. The CDR3 DNA reads TGCAGCTCTGGAACAGGGAAGGCTGAAGCTTTCTTT.